The 2 T cell receptor beta chains below all came from one sample that was sequenced in a study of technical replicates of blood from a handful of donors. Clones were read by immunoSEQ multiplex PCR, and TCRdb kept only the in-frame ones, dropping some. The sample lists just under 60,000 clones; roughly 91% were seen once. Sequences were obtained from PBMCs. These receptors were collected from a human donor in good health. Some clones in this sample may be carry-over from other donors' samples.

The chain uses TRBV9 and TRBJ1-6; TRBD1 might be the D (5 bases). V shed 4 bases and J shed 2 bases, with 10 bases lying between them. Germline CDR1 reads SGDLS; CDR2 reads YYNGEE. This CDR3 spans 15 amino acids. DNA of the CDR3: TGTGCCAGCAGCTTAAGGGGTACCTATAATTCACCCCTCCACTTT. Translating it yields CASSLRGTYNSPLHF.

The gene calls are TRBV6-1 and TRBJ2-7, with 8 bases identical to TRBD1. The CDR3 is 12 amino acids. Germline V gene sequence: CDR1 MNHNS, CDR2 SASEGT. V dropped 10 bases and J dropped 2; count of bases not matched to a gene: 4. For the CDR3, the DNA is TGTGCCACGGGACAGGCCGCCTACGAGCAGTACTTC. This encodes CATGQAAYEQYF.